The 2 T cell receptor beta chains below all came from one sample that was sequenced in a study of chemoradiotherapy in HPV16-positive cancers. Produced via immunoSEQ multiplex PCR; TCRdb's table is partial and in-frame only. The sample includes 16,000 or so clones, 65% to 80% of them seen just once. The sequences come from tumor tissue, collected from a patient who underwent chemoradiotherapy. These receptors were collected from a human donor with HPV-associated anogenital cancer.

This chain joins TRBV5-4 and TRBJ1-6, with D tentatively TRBD1 (5 bases). Trimming removed 2 bases from V and 4 bases from J, with 13 bases in between. This CDR3 contains 16 residues. Germline CDR1 is SGHNT and CDR2 is YYREEE (reference sequence). Written as DNA, the CDR3 is TGTGCCAGCAGCTTTCGGGGGGGACTTTATAATTCACCCCTCCACTTT. Amino acid sequence: CASSFRGGLYNSPLHF.

The chain combines TRBV7-1 with TRBJ1-6, with a tentative D call TRBD1 (5 bases). TRBV7-1 is an ORF, and what it does is uncertain. The CDR3 runs to 15 residues. V lost 5 bases and J 10 bases, leaving 18 bases between the germline ends. CDR3 residues: CASSARRVFVSPLHF. In nucleotides, the CDR3 is TGTGCCAGCAGCGCACGCAGGGTTTTCGTATCACCCCTCCACTTT.